The sequence of this TCR beta chain was determined in a study of neoadjuvant anti-PD-1 for oral cavity cancer. Trimming took off 5 bases at V and 1 base at J, with 12 bases between the two ends. Germline values: CDR1 SEHNR, CDR2 FQNEAQ (reference sequence). The CDR3 length is 15 residues. The assay was immunoSEQ multiplex PCR, and TCRdb's table has in-frame clones only and misses some. The profile shows roughly 14,000 clones, around 57% of them singletons. The receptor was derived from a person aged 35 to 85 with oral cavity squamous cell carcinoma. V usage is TRBV7-9 and J usage is TRBJ1-3, with D perhaps TRBD1 (5 bases). Sequenced material: PBMCs, taken before nivolumab (anti-PD-1) treatment. The CDR3: CASSPGLWSGNTIYF. The CDR3 DNA reads as TGTGCCAGCAGCCCGGGACTGTGGTCTGGAAACACCATATATTTT.